The 10 T cell receptor beta chains below were found in one sample sequenced in a study of cytomegalovirus exposure and HLA in healthy donors (dated by TCRdb to about 2017). The library was obtained by the immunoSEQ multiplex PCR assay. TCRdb mirrors the immuneACCESS table, restricted to in-frame sequences. Some clones are absent from its copies; in checked studies, under half trace to an unresolved V gene, and the reason for the others is unknown. Counted in this sample were some 170,000 clones; just under 90% of them appeared once. The top ten hold roughly 1.3% of the sample. Sequences were obtained from PBMCs. The receptors derive from a woman aged 30 to 39 in good health and CMV-seronegative.

This chain links TRBV25-1 with TRBJ2-1; TRBD1 matches 7 bases. Trimming took 3 bases from V and 4 from J; bases not matched to a gene: 12. The CDR3 has 17 amino acids. Looked up from germline, CDR1 is MGHDK and CDR2 is SYGVNS. CDR3 residues: CASSEDRIVYPYNEQFF. CDR3 sequence (DNA): TGTGCCAGCAGTGAGGACAGGATTGTTTACCCTTACAATGAGCAGTTCTTC. Combining the CDR3 with reference TRBV25-1 and TRBJ2-1 gives the whole variable domain EADIYQTPRYLVIGTGKKITLECSQTMGHDKMYWYQQDPGMELHLIHYSYGVNSTEKGDLSSESTVSRIRTEHFPLTLESARPSHTSQYLCASSEDRIVYPYNEQFFGPGTRLTVL.

The rearrangement links TRBV4-3 to TRBJ2-3, with 9 bases fitting TRBD2. CDR1 and CDR2 from the germline V gene are LGHNA and YSLEER. The CDR3 loop spans 18 amino acids. V lost 0 bases and J lost 0; bases outside the gene matches: 7. This CDR3 is CASSQDLSGGTSTDTQYF. In DNA form, the CDR3 reads TGCGCCAGCAGCCAAGATTTAAGCGGGGGGACTAGCACAGATACGCAGTATTTT.

This clone was recorded once. The CDR3 reads CAISSSFPGTGPAYGYTF. The CDR3 region has the DNA TGTGCCATCAGTTCTTCTTTTCCCGGGACAGGGCCTGCCTATGGCTACACCTTC. V is TRBV10-3 and J is TRBJ1-2, with 9 bases fitting TRBD1. The germline gives CDR1 ENHRY, CDR2 SYGVKD. The CDR3 is 18 residues long. V trimming: 5 bases; J trimming: 4 bases; junction bases outside the gene matches: 17.

The chain is built from TRBV5-1 and TRBJ2-1; a weak D match, TRBD1 (6 bases). The CDR3 has 15 residues. Germline V gene sequence: CDR1 SGHRS, CDR2 YFSETQ. V was clipped by 5 bases and J by 3 bases, with 15 bases between them. CDR3 in amino acids: CASRVSGTSYNEQFF. DNA of the CDR3: TGCGCCAGCAGGGTGTCCGGGACAAGCTACAATGAGCAGTTCTTC.

The rearrangement joins TRBV7-8 to TRBJ1-2, with a possible D match to TRBD1 (5 bases). CDR1 and CDR2 (germline): SGHVS, FQNEAQ. Trimming left V 2 bases short and J 4 bases short, with 8 bases between. The CDR3 sequence is 13 residues long. CDR3 sequence (DNA): TGTGCCAGCAGCTTACGACAGTCCTATGGCTACACCTTC. Its translation is CASSLRQSYGYTF.

This clone was seen just once. The V and J genes are TRBV5-4 and TRBJ2-3, with 8 bases identical to TRBD1. Germline V gene sequence: CDR1 SGHNT, CDR2 YYREEE (reference sequence). The CDR3 has 19 residues. The trim removed 3 bases at V and 5 bases at J, leaving 20 bases unmatched. The CDR3 DNA follows: TGTGCCAGCAGCTGGCAGACTACCGGACAGGGAGTTAGATTAGATACGCAGTATTTT. This translates into CASSWQTTGQGVRLDTQYF.

The J gene is TRBJ1-6, the V gene TRBV5-5, with 7 bases identical to TRBD1. Germline CDR1 and CDR2: SGHKS and YYEKEE (reference sequence). Trimming cost V 0 bases and J 6 bases; bases outside gene matches: 0. The CDR3 consists of 14 residues. The CDR3 coding sequence is TGTGCCAGCAGCTTGGGACAGGGTAATTCACCCCTCCACTTT. Translating gives CASSLGQGNSPLHF.

J is TRBJ2-7 and V is TRBV9; 7 nucleotides match TRBD2. CDR3 size: 13 residues. With V trimmed by 4 bases and J by 6 bases, 7 bases remained unmatched. Looked up from germline, CDR1 is SGDLS and CDR2 is YYNGEE. The CDR3 protein is CASSPFGGGEQYF. The CDR3 nucleotides read TGTGCCAGCAGCCCTTTTGGGGGGGGCGAGCAGTACTTC.

The chain links TRBV4-1 to TRBJ2-1; D not resolved. The V end lost 1 base, the J end lost 3 bases, and 10 bases lay between the germline ends. The CDR3 covers 15 residues. Looked up from germline, CDR1 is MGHRA and CDR2 is YSYEKL. The DNA of the CDR3 is TGCGCCAGCAGCCAAGGAGTTTCCATCTACAATGAGCAGTTCTTC. It yields the protein CASSQGVSIYNEQFF.

This clone was recorded only once. The chain carries TRBV14 and TRBJ2-7; D remains unclear. Looked up from germline, CDR1 is SGHDN and CDR2 is FVKESK. The CDR3 is 14 amino acids. The V gene lost 3 bases and the J gene lost 2 bases, with 11 bases spanning the gap. The CDR3 protein is CASSHPQRAYEQYF. As DNA, the CDR3 is TGTGCCAGCAGCCATCCTCAACGGGCCTACGAGCAGTACTTC. Full variable domain (rest looked up from reference TRBV14 and TRBJ2-7): EAGVTQFPSHSVIEKGQTVTLRCDPISGHDNLYWYRRVMGKEIKFLLHFVKESKQDESGMPNNRFLAERTGGTYSTLKVQPAELEDSGVYFCASSHPQRAYEQYFGPGTRLTVT.